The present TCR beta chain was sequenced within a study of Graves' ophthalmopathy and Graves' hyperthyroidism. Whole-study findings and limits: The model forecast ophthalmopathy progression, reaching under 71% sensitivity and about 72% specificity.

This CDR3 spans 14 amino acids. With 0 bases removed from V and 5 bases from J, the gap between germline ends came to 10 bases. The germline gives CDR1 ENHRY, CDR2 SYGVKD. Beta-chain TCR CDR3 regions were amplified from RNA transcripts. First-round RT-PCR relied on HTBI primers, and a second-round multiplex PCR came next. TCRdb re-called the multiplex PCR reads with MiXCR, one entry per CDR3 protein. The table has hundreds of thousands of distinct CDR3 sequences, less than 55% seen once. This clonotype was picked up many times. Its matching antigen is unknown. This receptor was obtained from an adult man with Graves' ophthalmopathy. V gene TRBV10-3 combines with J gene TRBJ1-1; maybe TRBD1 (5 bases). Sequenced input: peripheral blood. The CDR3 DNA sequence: TGTGCCATCAGTGAGTCGAAAGGGGCAACTGAAGCTTTCTTT. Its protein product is CAISESKGATEAFF.